This T cell receptor beta chain was observed in a study of beta chain features in type 1 diabetes. The study's findings and limits: Whatever favoring of shorter templates PCR might show would apply equally to patients and controls. Overrepresentation of cells with high TCR expression could result from cDNA sequencing.

This clone came up a few times. Its antigen is as yet unknown. CD4+ cells of the naive, central memory, regulatory and stem cell-like memory types were sorted via CD45RO/CCR7/CD25/CD127/CD95/CD27. As every portion of the isolated RNA was reverse transcribed, the sequencing read expressed TCRB transcripts. Libraries were prepared by immunoSEQ multiplex PCR; TCRdb keeps only in-frame clonotypes and omits some of them. Counted here are about 400,000 clones, 10% to 15% occurring once; the ten biggest clones make up 0.017%. The receptor was derived from a man aged 18 to 35 in good health. The sequenced material came from naive CD4+ T cells from blood.

This CDR3 reads CASSPSGRGHGDTQYF. The CDR3 bases are TGTGCCAGCAGCCCCAGCGGTAGGGGGCACGGAGATACGCAGTATTTT. V gene TRBV7-2 combines with J gene TRBJ2-3; 7 positions agree with TRBD1. Looked up from germline, CDR1 is SGHTA and CDR2 is FQGNSA. The CDR3 length is 16 residues. V gave up 5 bases and J gave up 5 bases; unmatched junction bases: 13. Combining the CDR3 with reference TRBV7-2 and TRBJ2-3 gives the whole variable domain GAGVSQSPSNKVTEKGKDVELRCDPISGHTALYWYRQSLGQGLEFLIYFQGNSAPDKSGLPSDRFSAERTGGSVSTLTIQRTQQEDSAVYLCASSPSGRGHGDTQYFGPGTRLTVL.